Following are 11 T cell receptor beta chains from one sample sequenced in a study of neoadjuvant anti-PD-1 for oral cavity cancer. TCRdb keeps only in-frame clones here, not all; method: immunoSEQ multiplex PCR. The sample holds roughly 14,000 clones, roughly 70% seen once. Here the sequenced sample was PBMCs, taken before nivolumab (anti-PD-1) treatment. The receptors come from a person aged 35-80 years with oral cavity squamous cell carcinoma.

DNA for the CDR3: TGTGCCAGCAGCTTAGTAGCAGGGACCGGGGAGCTGTTTTTT. Encoded protein: CASSLVAGTGELFF. J is TRBJ2-2 and V is TRBV7-2, with D perhaps matching TRBD1 (5 bases). The CDR3 sequence is 14 residues long. CDR1 and CDR2 (germline): SGHTA, FQGNSA. V was cut by 1 base and J by 5 bases, with 8 bases left in between.

The genes are TRBV27 and TRBJ1-6; tentative D call: TRBD1 (5 bases). This CDR3 is built from 15 residues. V dropped 2 bases and J dropped 10 bases, with 15 bases sitting between them. Germline CDR1 reads MNHEY; CDR2 reads SMNVEV (reference sequence). CDR3 DNA sequence: TGTGCCAGCAGTTTAGGGGGAGCCCCGTTCTCACCCCTCCACTTT. This translates into CASSLGGAPFSPLHF.

The chain couples TRBV7-9 to TRBJ1-1; TRBD1 aligns across 9 bases. The V gene's germline CDR1 is SEHNR and CDR2 FQNEAQ (reference sequence). The CDR3 extends over 16 amino acids. V was pared by 6 bases and J by 4 bases, with 12 bases of the junction left unmatched. CDR3 sequence: CASSLDPGQGSTEAFF. CDR3 DNA sequence: TGTGCCAGCAGTCTCGATCCGGGACAGGGTTCCACTGAAGCTTTCTTT.

This clone was counted between two and nine times. The V and J genes are TRBV18 and TRBJ2-2; D unresolved. CDR1 and CDR2 (germline): KGHSH, LQKENI. CDR3 size: 14 residues. Trimming stripped 3 bases from V and 1 base from J, with 6 bases between. The CDR3 DNA is TGTGCCAGCTCACCCCAAGTGAACACCGGGGAGCTGTTTTTT. Amino acids: CASSPQVNTGELFF.

This clone has more than one count but fewer than ten. This chain uses TRBV5-6 with TRBJ1-5; D ambiguous. The CDR3 is 15 residues long. Trimming stripped 3 bases from V and 4 bases from J, with 14 bases between. CDR1 and CDR2 (germline): SGHDT, YYEEEE. CDR3: CASSSGRISNQPQHF. The CDR3 bases are TGTGCCAGCAGCTCCGGACGGATTTCAAATCAGCCCCAGCATTTT.

CDR3 in amino acids: CASSVDRGGGEEKLFF. The CDR3 DNA reads TGTGCCAGCAGCGTAGACAGGGGAGGAGGGGAGGAAAAACTGTTTTTT. The V and J genes are TRBV9 and TRBJ1-4; 7 positions match TRBD1. V gave up 0 bases and J gave up 8 bases; unmatched junction bases: 10. The CDR3 loop spans 16 amino acids. From germline, CDR1 is SGDLS and CDR2 YYNGEE.

V is TRBV18 and J is TRBJ1-3; D remains ambiguous. Germline-derived CDR1 and CDR2 are KGHSH and LQKENI. The CDR3 consists of 13 residues. The V and J ends lost 2 bases and 4 bases respectively, with 6 bases between them. The CDR3 loop is CASSPKSGNTIYF. The CDR3 DNA is TGTGCCAGCTCACCAAAGTCCGGAAACACCATATATTTT.

This rearrangement joins TRBV2 to TRBJ1-1, with 7 positions matching TRBD1. CDR1 is SNHLY, CDR2 FYNNEI, per germline. The length of the CDR3 is 15 residues. The V gene end was trimmed by 4 bases and the J gene end by 1 base; junction bases not matched to a gene: 6. The CDR3 DNA follows: TGTGCCAGCAGTGTAATAGGGGGCTCGAACACTGAAGCTTTCTTT. Translation: CASSVIGGSNTEAFF.

The chain carries TRBV15 and TRBJ1-3; D unclear. This CDR3 is built from 13 residues. Germline-derived CDR1 and CDR2 are LNHNV and YYDKDF (reference sequence). Between the trimmed V and J ends, which lost 3 bases and 1 base, there was a span of 4 bases. In DNA form, the CDR3 reads TGTGCCACCAGCAGCGGGTCTGGAAACACCATATATTTT. It translates to CATSSGSGNTIYF.

This clone was seen only once. This chain connects TRBV25-1 to TRBJ1-4; 9 nucleotides match TRBD1. The ends lost 6 bases at V and 6 bases at J; junction bases unmatched: 14. The CDR3 is 17 residues long. Germline V lookup: CDR1 MGHDK, CDR2 SYGVNS. CDR3 in amino acids: CASSSRGAWTGDEKLFF. The CDR3 nucleotides are TGTGCCAGCAGCTCGCGGGGGGCTTGGACAGGGGATGAAAAACTGTTTTTT. Supplemented by reference TRBV25-1 and TRBJ1-4, the full variable domain reads EADIYQTPRYLVIGTGKKITLECSQTMGHDKMYWYQQDPGMELHLIHYSYGVNSTEKGDLSSESTVSRIRTEHFPLTLESARPSHTSQYLCASSSRGAWTGDEKLFFGSGTQLSVL.

CDR3 sequence reads: CASSDLSNQPQHF. DNA of the CDR3: TGTGCCAGCTCGGACCTTAGCAATCAGCCCCAGCATTTT. The chain has TRBV18 and TRBJ1-5, with no clear D. Between the trimmed V and J ends, which lost 6 bases and 0 bases, there was a span of 6 bases. CDR1 KGHSH and CDR2 LQKENI come from the germline V gene. This CDR3 spans 13 amino acids.